This passage covers 4 T cell receptor beta chains from one sample sequenced in a study of T cells after yellow fever vaccination. Each CDR3 protein is one row after TCRdb ran MiXCR on the 5' RACE reads. The repertoire holds under 400,000 distinct CDR3 sequences, with roughly 12% as singletons. The starting material was PBMCs, obtained on the day of the first yellow fever vaccination. Every receptor here comes from a man between 18 and 29 years old who received the YFV17D yellow fever vaccine.

This clonotype was detected a few times. This rearrangement joins TRBV5-1 to TRBJ1-1; D is unresolved. V shed 3 bases and J shed 1 base, with 13 bases lying between them. Looked up from germline, CDR1 is SGHRS and CDR2 is YFSETQ. This CDR3 spans 15 amino acids. The CDR3 coding sequence is TGCGCCAGCAGCTACAAACGGACCCAGAACACTGAAGCTTTCTTT. This encodes CASSYKRTQNTEAFF.

Only a few counts were recorded for this clonotype. The V and J genes are TRBV20-1 and TRBJ2-1; 10 bases are shared with TRBD2. Germline values: CDR1 DFQATT, CDR2 SNEGSKA (reference sequence). V lost 3 bases, J lost 0 bases, and 8 bases stayed unmatched. The CDR3 extends over 17 amino acids. The CDR3 bases are TGCAGTGCTAGGCTAGCGGGGGTCCCGAGCTCCTACAATGAGCAGTTCTTC. It yields the protein CSARLAGVPSSYNEQFF.

This clonotype was counted only a few times. This chain joins TRBV6-1 and TRBJ2-7; no reliable D call. Germline CDR1 and CDR2: MNHNS and SASEGT. Trimming removed 1 base from V and 1 base from J, with 5 bases in between. The length of the CDR3 is 13 residues. The CDR3 is CASSEGGSYEQYV. As DNA, the CDR3 is TGTGCCAGCAGTGAAGGGGGATCCTACGAGCAGTACGTC.

The chain employs TRBV12-5 and TRBJ2-3, with D unresolved. V dropped 6 bases and J dropped 4 bases, with 11 bases sitting between them. Germline CDR1 reads LGHNT; CDR2 reads FRNRAP. The CDR3 runs 13 residues. In DNA form, the CDR3 reads TGTGCTAGTGGGTCCCCGAACTCAGATACGCAGTATTTT. Translated, it gives CASGSPNSDTQYF.